The next 15 T cell receptor beta chains were all read from a single sample in a study of shared clonotypes between healthy human individuals. Only in-frame clones appear in the TCRdb table, and some are missing; sequencing was by immunoSEQ multiplex PCR. The sample lists some 2,000,000 clones; roughly 94% were seen once. Sequencing was performed on naive CD4+ T cells sorted from blood. Subset denoted: CD45RA+ positively selected. The receptors were sampled from a man younger than 30 in good health.

The chain is built from TRBV10-1 and TRBJ2-3, with no clear D. Germline V gene sequence: CDR1 WNHNN, CDR2 SYGVQD (reference sequence). The V end lost 0 bases, the J end lost 7 bases, and 11 bases lay between the germline ends. This CDR3 spans 14 amino acids. CDR3 amino acids: CASSESTPRNTQYF. The CDR3 coding sequence is TGCGCCAGCAGTGAGTCAACGCCACGAAATACGCAGTATTTT.

The chain links TRBV7-9 to TRBJ2-7; tentatively, D is TRBD2 (6 bases). The CDR3 has 16 residues. The V gene's germline CDR1 is SEHNR and CDR2 FQNEAQ (reference sequence). Trimming removed 8 bases from V and 5 bases from J, with 25 bases in between. CDR3 in DNA: TGTGCCAGCTCCCGTGGAGGACGGCTGGACTATGACGAGCAGTACTTC. It translates to CASSRGGRLDYDEQYF. Using reference TRBV7-9 and TRBJ2-7 for the parts outside the CDR3, the full variable domain is DTGVSQNPRHKITKRGQNVTFRCDPISEHNRLYWYRQTLGQGPEFLTYFQNEAQLEKSRLLSDRFSAERPKGSFSTLEIQRTEQGDSAMYLCASSRGGRLDYDEQYFGPGTRLTVT.

V usage is TRBV5-4 and J usage is TRBJ2-3, with 10 nucleotides matching TRBD2. V shed 2 bases and J 7 bases; nucleotides not matched to a gene: 7. The germline V gene encodes CDR1 SGHNT and CDR2 YYREEE (reference sequence). The CDR3 contains 15 residues. The CDR3 reads CASSFQRGGLNTQYF. The DNA for the CDR3 is TGTGCCAGCAGCTTTCAGCGGGGGGGCCTGAATACGCAGTATTTT.

This clone appeared a single time. This sequence joins TRBV2 and TRBJ2-7; D may match TRBD1 or TRBD2 (5 bases each). V lost 1 base to trimming and J lost 4 bases, with 11 bases between them. Germline V CDR1 and CDR2: SNHLY, FYNNEI. This CDR3 has 14 residues. This CDR3 is CASSEGREIYEQYF. DNA of the CDR3: TGTGCCAGCAGTGAAGGCAGGGAGATTTACGAGCAGTACTTC.

V usage is TRBV6-1 and J usage is TRBJ2-3; 7 nucleotides line up with TRBD2. The CDR3 covers 15 residues. Trimming cost V 8 bases and J 2 bases; bases outside gene matches: 10. Germline V lookup: CDR1 MNHNS, CDR2 SASEGT. The CDR3 region is CASLLSGETTDTQYF. The CDR3 DNA sequence: TGTGCCAGCCTCCTAAGCGGGGAAACCACAGATACGCAGTATTTT.

CDR3 in amino acids: CASSLRTSGGSNTQYF. The DNA of the CDR3 is TGTGCCAGCAGCCTAAGGACTAGCGGGGGTTCAAATACGCAGTATTTT. The J gene is TRBJ2-3, the V gene TRBV7-8; TRBD2 aligns across 13 bases. Trimming cost V 5 bases and J 7 bases; bases outside gene matches: 9. The germline CDR1 and CDR2 sequences are SGHVS and FQNEAQ. The CDR3 covers 16 residues.

This clone occurred many times. The CDR3: CASKIGGNQPQHF. CDR3 in DNA: TGTGCCAGTAAAATAGGAGGCAATCAGCCCCAGCATTTT. The rearrangement links TRBV19 to TRBJ1-5, with D unclear. Between the trimmed V and J ends, which lost 7 bases and 2 bases, there was a span of 9 bases. This CDR3 has 13 amino acids. Germline CDR1 LNHDA, CDR2 SQIVND (reference sequence).

As to this clone: This may be a read error, as it is one base from a much larger clone. The chain links TRBV28 to TRBJ2-5; maybe TRBD2 (6 bases). This CDR3 spans 16 amino acids. CDR1 is MDHEN and CDR2 is SYDVKM in the germline V gene. Between the trimmed V and J ends, which lost 3 bases and 1 base, there was a span of 15 bases. The CDR3 sequence: CASSFGGPAGQETQYF. The CDR3 DNA follows: TGTGCCAGCAGTTTTGGGGGACCAGCGGGCCAAGAGACCCAGTACTTC.

Worth noting for this clone: Other nucleotide sequences from this sample produce the same CDR3. The gene calls are TRBV28 and TRBJ2-5; D not certain. The V and J ends lost 1 base and 1 base respectively, with 1 base between them. This CDR3 region has 12 residues. CDR1 is MDHEN, CDR2 SYDVKM, per germline. As DNA, the CDR3 is TGTGCCAGCAGTTTATCCCAAGAGACCCAGTACTTC. This gives the protein CASSLSQETQYF.

The chain carries TRBV9 and TRBJ2-3, with D unresolved. Trimming took 1 base from V and 2 from J, leaving 5 bases between them. This CDR3 is 13 amino acids long. Germline CDR1 is SGDLS and CDR2 is YYNGEE. This chain's CDR3 is CASSVTHTDTQYF. The CDR3, as DNA: TGTGCCAGCAGCGTAACTCACACAGATACGCAGTATTTT.

This clone was seen once. V usage is TRBV27 and J usage is TRBJ1-2, with TRBD1 identical over 10 bases. The CDR3 totals 16 residues. The J segment lost 4 bases and the V segment lost 3 bases, leaving 8 bases of the junction unmatched. Germline loops: CDR1 MNHEY, CDR2 SMNVEV (reference sequence). CDR3 protein: CASSFHRDRGAYGYTF. CDR3 DNA sequence: TGTGCCAGCAGTTTCCACCGGGACAGGGGCGCCTATGGCTACACCTTC.

This clone was detected only once. This sequence joins TRBV2 and TRBJ2-1, with TRBD1 as a possible D gene (6 bases). V was clipped by 3 bases and J by 9 bases, with 12 bases between them. This CDR3 spans 13 amino acids. Germline CDR1 SNHLY, CDR2 FYNNEI. DNA for the CDR3: TGTGCCAGCAGTGATCAGGGGTCTGGTGAGCAGTTCTTC. It yields the protein CASSDQGSGEQFF.

The CDR3 protein is CASSSGLAGGARGEQFF. Written as DNA, the CDR3 is TGTGCCAGCAGCTCGGGACTAGCGGGAGGTGCCCGGGGTGAGCAGTTCTTC. V and J are TRBV5-6 and TRBJ2-1, with 15 bases fitting TRBD2. The germline CDR1 and CDR2 sequences are SGHDT and YYEEEE. The CDR3 is made up of 17 amino acids. J gave up 9 bases and V 3 bases, and 10 bases lay outside the gene matches.

The chain recombines TRBV2 with TRBJ2-1, with TRBD2 matching 9 bases. The CDR3 contains 15 residues. The trim removed 5 bases at V and 12 bases at J, leaving 14 bases unmatched. Germline V lookup: CDR1 SNHLY, CDR2 FYNNEI. CDR3 region: CASSTLAGVGLVQFF. In nucleotides, the CDR3 is TGTGCCAGCAGTACCTTAGCGGGGGTGGGATTGGTGCAGTTCTTC. The full variable domain, with the rest looked up from reference TRBV2 and TRBJ2-1, is EPEVTQTPSHQVTQMGQEVILRCVPISNHLYFYWYRQILGQKVEFLVSFYNNEISEKSEIFDDQFSVERPDGSNFTLKIRSTKLEDSAMYFCASSTLAGVGLVQFFGPGTRLTVL.

This chain uses TRBV11-2 with TRBJ2-7; the match to TRBD1 covers 10 bases. This CDR3 has 15 amino acids. V was pared by 0 bases and J by 7 bases, with 6 bases of the junction left unmatched. Germline CDR1 SGHAT, CDR2 FQNNGV. The CDR3 sequence is CASSLDGDRGGEQYF. The CDR3 DNA reads TGTGCCAGCAGCTTAGACGGGGACAGGGGAGGTGAGCAGTACTTC.